This T cell receptor (beta chain) appears in the sequencing data of a study of identical twins. Study-wide results and limits: Conclusions leaned on cross-sectional statistical analysis and did not track the same donors over time. Twins showed weaker excess sharing in their beta out-of-frame sequences. There were fewer insertions in abundant cord blood beta clonotypes, but memory repertoires showed no such pattern.

The sample holds many counts of this clonotype. The antigen is unknown. With 5 bases clipped from V and 6 bases from J, the junction kept 7 bases outside the gene matches. CDR3 size: 15 residues. Germline loops: CDR1 SGHTA, CDR2 FQGNSA. TCRdb re-called the 5' RACE reads through MiXCR, storing one row per CDR3 protein. The data contain hundreds of thousands of distinct CDR3 sequences, around 6% of them singletons. Sequenced sample: naive T cells sorted from blood. This TCR derives from a man between 18 and 29 years old in good health. The genes are TRBV7-2 and TRBJ1-5, with 10 nucleotides matching TRBD1. CDR3 sequence: CASSTGTGAGQPQHF. CDR3 nucleotides: TGTGCCAGCAGCACGGGGACAGGGGCTGGTCAGCCCCAGCATTTT.